A single sample is the source of the 16 T cell receptor beta chains below, sequenced in a study of blood T cell repertoires in COVID-19. Sequencing used immunoSEQ multiplex PCR; TCRdb keeps in-frame clones, though not all of them. This table holds 250,000 to 300,000 clones, roughly 80% found once. Sequencing was done on a sample of peripheral blood. Receptors originate from a man in his sixties who had recovered from COVID-19.

V gene TRBV3-1 (or the pseudogene TRBV3-2) combines with J gene TRBJ2-5; 13 nucleotides line up with TRBD2. J was trimmed by 4 bases and V by 6 bases; bases with no gene match: 14. Germline assignment: CDR1 LGHDT and CDR2 YNNKEL (reference sequence). This CDR3 contains 18 residues. CDR3 nucleotides: TGTGCCAGCAGAGATGGGACTAGCGGGGCCCTCAAGGGAGAGACCCAGTACTTC. Its protein is CASRDGTSGALKGETQYF.

This clone showed up just a few times. The rearrangement uses TRBV29-1 and TRBJ2-7; D gene unclear. Germline assignment: CDR1 SQVTM and CDR2 ANQGSEA. This CDR3 has 13 amino acids. The ends were cut back, 5 bases at V and 3 bases at J, with 14 bases in the middle. CDR3 amino acids: CSVTKPPIYEQYF. The DNA of the CDR3 is TGCAGCGTTACGAAGCCCCCCATCTACGAGCAGTACTTC.

The rearrangement links TRBV28 to TRBJ1-5; D perhaps matches TRBD1 (6 bases). The germline gives CDR1 MDHEN, CDR2 SYDVKM. V was clipped by 5 bases and J by 4 bases, with 15 bases between them. This CDR3 region has 15 residues. Written as DNA, the CDR3 is TGTGCCAGCAGTAACGCCGGGACATCAAATCAGCCCCAGCATTTT. Translated: CASSNAGTSNQPQHF.

The chain links TRBV5-1 to TRBJ2-1, with 7 bases fitting TRBD1. CDR1 and CDR2 (germline): SGHRS, YFSETQ. V lost 4 bases and J lost 10; bases outside the gene matches: 8. The CDR3 consists of 13 residues. CDR3 coding DNA: TGCGCCAGCAGCAGGACAGGCCCGGGGGAGCAGTTCTTC. Protein sequence: CASSRTGPGEQFF. Looking up the rest from reference TRBV5-1 and TRBJ2-1 gives the full variable domain: KAGVTQTPRYLIKTRGQQVTLSCSPISGHRSVSWYQQTPGQGLQFLFEYFSETQRNKGNFPGRFSGRQFSNSRSEMNVSTLELGDSALYLCASSRTGPGEQFFGPGTRLTVL.

This sequence joins TRBV29-1 and TRBJ2-7, with a weak D call TRBD2 (6 bases). V lost 4 bases and J lost 9, with 16 bases in between. In germline, CDR1 is SQVTM, CDR2 ANQGSEA. The CDR3 loop spans 12 amino acids. The DNA of the CDR3 is TGCAGCGTTGGAGGAGGGATTTTCTGGCAGTACTTC. This encodes CSVGGGIFWQYF.

The chain joins TRBV3-1 (or the pseudogene TRBV3-2) to TRBJ1-2; 10 bases agree with TRBD1. The CDR3 is 15 amino acids. Germline-derived CDR1 and CDR2 are LGHDT and YNNKEL (reference sequence). The V gene end was trimmed by 2 bases and the J gene end by 3 bases; junction bases not matched to a gene: 3. CDR3 sequence (DNA): TGTGCCAGCAGCCAACTAGGACAGGGGGACTATGGCTACACCTTC. It is translated as CASSQLGQGDYGYTF.

There are a few counts of this clone. The V gene is TRBV10-3, the J gene TRBJ2-3, with TRBD2 identical over 13 bases. Germline V gene data show CDR1 as ENHRY and CDR2 as SYGVKD. The CDR3 runs to 17 residues. The J segment lost 5 bases and the V segment lost 4 bases, leaving 9 bases of the junction unmatched. The CDR3 sequence is CAISAPTSGRAIDTQYF. The CDR3, as DNA: TGTGCCATCAGTGCTCCCACTAGCGGGAGGGCCATAGATACGCAGTATTTT.

The chain combines TRBV6-5 with TRBJ2-5; 10 positions match TRBD1. Trimming took 8 bases from V and 2 from J; bases not matched to a gene: 8. Germline V gene sequence: CDR1 MNHEY, CDR2 SVGAGI. This CDR3 is 15 amino acids long. DNA of the CDR3: TGTGCCAGCCAGGCGGACAGGGGGTGGCAAGAGACCCAGTACTTC. Protein product: CASQADRGWQETQYF.

This clone was detected only once. This chain connects TRBV2 to TRBJ2-2; TRBD2 is a possible D gene (6 bases). Between the trimmed V and J ends, which lost 4 bases and 4 bases, there was a span of 10 bases. Per germline, CDR1 SNHLY and CDR2 FYNNEI. The CDR3 sequence is 14 residues long. The CDR3 nucleotides are TGTGCCAGCAGTGCGGGACTGCTCACCGGGGAGCTGTTTTTT. Its protein product is CASSAGLLTGELFF.

The J gene is TRBJ1-4, the V gene TRBV28; 10 bases map to TRBD1. After removal of 4 bases from V and 6 bases from J, the junction contained 5 bases not matched to a gene. CDR3 size: 15 residues. The germline gives CDR1 MDHEN, CDR2 SYDVKM. In nucleotides, the CDR3 is TGTGCCAGCAGTTCCCTCGGGACAGGGGATGAAAAACTGTTTTTT. Protein: CASSSLGTGDEKLFF.

The count of this clone is one. CDR3 nucleotides: TGTGCCAGCAGCCAAGAGATCGCGGCCCGGGGGGCCAACGTCCTGACTTTC. This translates into CASSQEIAARGANVLTF. The chain has TRBV3-1 (or the pseudogene TRBV3-2) and TRBJ2-6, with D unresolved. Germline V gives CDR1 LGHDT, CDR2 YNNKEL (reference sequence). The CDR3 contains 17 residues. Between the trimmed V and J ends, which lost 0 bases and 4 bases, there was a span of 13 bases.

The chain couples TRBV6-5 to TRBJ1-1; D might be TRBD1 (5 bases). Germline-derived CDR1 and CDR2 are MNHEY and SVGAGI. V was pared by 6 bases and J by 7 bases, with 9 bases between. The CDR3 has 11 amino acids. The CDR3 loop is CASRGHVEAFF. The CDR3 bases are TGTGCCAGCAGGGGGCATGTTGAAGCTTTCTTT.

J is TRBJ1-2 and V is TRBV12-2; the table's D gene call, TRBD1, was not cross checked with the DNA. TRBV12-2 is shown as a pseudogene. This CDR3 is built from 16 residues. CDR3 sequence (DNA): TGTGCAAGTCGCTTACCGGGACAGGGGGAATTCTATGGCTACACCTTC. Amino acids: CASRLPGQGEFYGYTF.

The chain recombines TRBV3-1 (or the pseudogene TRBV3-2) with TRBJ1-5, with D possibly being TRBD1 (5 bases). CDR3 size: 16 residues. Trimming shortened V by 0 bases and J by 0 bases, and 9 bases separated the two germline ends. The V gene's germline CDR1 is LGHDT and CDR2 YNNKEL (reference sequence). The CDR3 nucleotides read TGTGCCAGCAGCCAAGATTCGGGGGTTAGCAATCAGCCCCAGCATTTT. It yields the protein CASSQDSGVSNQPQHF.

This sequence joins TRBV4-2 and TRBJ1-4; weak D call: TRBD1 (5 bases). V dropped 4 bases and J dropped 10 bases, with 19 bases sitting between them. This CDR3 region has 15 residues. The germline CDR1 and CDR2 sequences are LGHNA and YNFKEQ. The CDR3 DNA is TGTGCCAGCAGCCCAACAGGCCCCAGCCGTGGAAAACTGTTTTTT. This translates into CASSPTGPSRGKLFF.

The gene calls are TRBV11-2 and TRBJ2-2; TRBD2 matches 7 bases. V was clipped by 4 bases and J by 4 bases; unmatched bases: 12. This CDR3 comprises 17 residues. CDR1 is SGHAT, CDR2 FQNNGV, per germline. As DNA, the CDR3 is TGTGCCAGCAGCTCACGGCCCGGGACTACTATCACCGGGGAGCTGTTTTTT. This codes for CASSSRPGTTITGELFF.